This T cell receptor beta chain was identified during a study of blood T cell repertoires in COVID-19. Study background: Samples taken during acute and convalescent COVID-19 were collected in the United States, Italy and Spain. Sources were T cells, B-cell-depleted T cells, or PBMCs; the material itself was cDNA or gDNA.

In the authors' workflow: Amplified reference gene primers provided the basis for estimating nucleated cell counts. Sequenced by immunoSEQ multiplex PCR; TCRdb stores in-frame clones only, minus some. V and J calls and clone size are given by that table; D and trimming were obtained from the DNA. The profile shows just over 300,000 clones, about nine tenths of them singletons. The CDR3 length is 15 residues. CDR1 SGHNT and CDR2 YENEEA come from the germline V gene. V was pared by 8 bases and J by 6 bases, with 13 bases of the junction left unmatched. The TCR originated in a man between 18 and 29 years old with active or convalescent COVID-19. Sequenced input: peripheral blood. This chain links TRBV11-3 with TRBJ1-5; 7 nucleotides match TRBD1. This CDR3 is CASRQTGREGQPQHF. Here the CDR3 DNA reads TGTGCCAGCCGACAGACAGGGAGAGAGGGTCAGCCCCAGCATTTT. Variable domain in full (rest from reference TRBV11-3 and TRBJ1-5): EAGVVQSPRYKIIEKKQPVAFWCNPISGHNTLYWYLQNLGQGPELLIRYENEEAVDDSQLPKDRFSAERLKGVDSTLKIQPAELGDSAVYLCASRQTGREGQPQHFGDGTRLSIL.